These T cell receptor beta chains were read from a single sample in a study of OX40 agonist ivuxolimab in advanced cancers. Using immunoSEQ multiplex PCR, the repertoire was profiled, and TCRdb retains in-frame clones only, with some absent. The sample gives tens of thousands of clones, roughly nine tenths of which show up once; 2% to 3% is in the top ten. The sample here was CD4+ or CD8+ T cells sorted from blood, taken in a trial of the OX40 agonist ivuxolimab. These receptors all stem from an adult with an advanced solid tumor such as melanoma, head and neck, liver or kidney cancer. CDR3s include the opening cysteine and the closing phenylalanine or tryptophan.

16 TRBV4-3 CASSQEWGQGGYEQYF
16 TRBV5-1 CASSPSAAANTGELFF
14 TRBV6-1 CASSETWAHTEAFF
14 TRBV11-2 CASSLGGRTYEQYF
15 TRBV11-2 CASSLKDSYTGELFF
11 TRBV7-2 CTSASYNEQFF
14 TRBV30 CAWRGLAATDTQYF
15 TRBV5-1 CASSLLEDMGNEQFF
14 TRBV7-7 CASSQSSIDNEQFF
20 TRBV27 CASSSNRDRGRAFYNSPLHF
16 TRBV6-4 CASSASGGPNTGELFF
13 TRBV7-7 CASTPRPKYGYTF
15 TRBV28 CASSESLATNEKLFF
13 TRBV29-1 CSASQGPGNTIYF
14 TRBV15 CATRADRTNYGYTF
16 TRBV11-2 CASSRTQSSYNSPLHF
15 TRBV5-1 CASSLGTGGSGELFF
15 TRBV9 CASSVGSGGWNEQFF
17 TRBV9 CASSVAWRGFSGNTIYF
15 TRBV7-9 CASSLTSGGTDTQYF
15 TRBV4-3 CASSQETSGTYEQYF
15 TRBV29-1 CSVEDGRGAYNEQFF